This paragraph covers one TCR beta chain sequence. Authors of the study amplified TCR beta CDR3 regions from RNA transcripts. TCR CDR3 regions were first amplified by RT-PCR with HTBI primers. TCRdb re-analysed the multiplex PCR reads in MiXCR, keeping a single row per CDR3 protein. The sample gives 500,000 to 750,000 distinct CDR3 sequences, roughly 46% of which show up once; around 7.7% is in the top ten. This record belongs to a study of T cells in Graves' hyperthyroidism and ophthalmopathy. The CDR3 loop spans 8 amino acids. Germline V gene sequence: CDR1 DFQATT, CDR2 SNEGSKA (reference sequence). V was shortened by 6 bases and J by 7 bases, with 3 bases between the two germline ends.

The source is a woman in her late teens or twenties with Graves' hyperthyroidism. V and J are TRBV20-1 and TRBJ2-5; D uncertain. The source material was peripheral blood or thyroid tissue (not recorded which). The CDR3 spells CSAGTQYF. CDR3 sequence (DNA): TGCAGTGCAGGGACCCAGTACTTC.